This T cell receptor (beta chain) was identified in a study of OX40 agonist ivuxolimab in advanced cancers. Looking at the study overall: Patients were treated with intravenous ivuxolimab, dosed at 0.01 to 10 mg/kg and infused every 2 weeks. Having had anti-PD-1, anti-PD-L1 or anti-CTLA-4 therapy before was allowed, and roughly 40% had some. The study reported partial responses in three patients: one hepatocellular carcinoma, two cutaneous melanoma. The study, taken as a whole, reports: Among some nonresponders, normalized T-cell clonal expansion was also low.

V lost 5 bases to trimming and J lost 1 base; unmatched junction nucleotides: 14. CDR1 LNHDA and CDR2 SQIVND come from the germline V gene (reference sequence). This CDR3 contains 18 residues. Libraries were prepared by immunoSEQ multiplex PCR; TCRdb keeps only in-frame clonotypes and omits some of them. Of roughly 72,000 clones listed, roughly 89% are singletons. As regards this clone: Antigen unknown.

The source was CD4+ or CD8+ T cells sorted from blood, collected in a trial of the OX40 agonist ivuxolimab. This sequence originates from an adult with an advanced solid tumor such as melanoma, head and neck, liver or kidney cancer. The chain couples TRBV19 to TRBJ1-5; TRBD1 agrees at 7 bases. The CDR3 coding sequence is TGTGCCAGTAGTGCCAGACAGGGCACAATCCGGAGCAATCAGCCCCAGCATTTT. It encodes CASSARQGTIRSNQPQHF.